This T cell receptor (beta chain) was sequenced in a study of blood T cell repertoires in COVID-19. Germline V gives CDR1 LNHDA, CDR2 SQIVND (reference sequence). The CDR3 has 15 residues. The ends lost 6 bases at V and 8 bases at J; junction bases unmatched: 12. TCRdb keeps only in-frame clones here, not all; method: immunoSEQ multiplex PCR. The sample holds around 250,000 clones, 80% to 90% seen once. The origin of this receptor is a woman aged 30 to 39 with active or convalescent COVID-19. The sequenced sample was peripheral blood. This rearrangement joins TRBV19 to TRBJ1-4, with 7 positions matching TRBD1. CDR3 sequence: CASSPKQGFGEKLFF. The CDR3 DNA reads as TGTGCCAGTAGCCCGAAACAGGGGTTTGGAGAAAAACTGTTTTTT.